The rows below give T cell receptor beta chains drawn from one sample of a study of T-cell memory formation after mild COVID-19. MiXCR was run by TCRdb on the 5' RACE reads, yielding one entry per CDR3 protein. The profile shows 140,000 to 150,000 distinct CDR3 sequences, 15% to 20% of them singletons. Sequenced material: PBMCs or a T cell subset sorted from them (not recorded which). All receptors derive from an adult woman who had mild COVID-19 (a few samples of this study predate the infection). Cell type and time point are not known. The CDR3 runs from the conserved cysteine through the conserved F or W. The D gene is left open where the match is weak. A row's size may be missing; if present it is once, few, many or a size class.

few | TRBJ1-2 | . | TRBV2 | CASSEALWPPLF | TGTGCCAGCAGTGAAGCGCTTTGGCCTCCCCTCTTC
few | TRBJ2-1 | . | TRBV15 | CATSRVGTVGRGSYNEQFF | TGTGCCACCAGCAGAGTGGGGACGGTGGGAAGGGGCTCCTACAATGAGCAGTTCTTC
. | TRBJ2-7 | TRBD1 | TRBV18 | CASSQGARNEQYF | TGTGCCAGCTCACAGGGGGCCCGCAACGAGCAGTACTTC
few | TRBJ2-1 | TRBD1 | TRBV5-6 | CASSVRGQYNEQFF | TGTGCCAGCAGCGTCAGGGGGCAGTACAATGAGCAGTTCTTC
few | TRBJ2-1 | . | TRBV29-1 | CSVAGTSSFF | TGCAGCGTGGCCGGGACAAGCTCGTTCTTC
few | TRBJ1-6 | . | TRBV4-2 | CASSQDPGTGGSPLHF | TGTGCCAGCAGCCAGGATCCGGGAACAGGAGGTTCACCCCTCCACTTT
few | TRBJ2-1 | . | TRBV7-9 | CASTLGASGEQFF | TGTGCCAGCACCTTGGGGGCCTCGGGTGAGCAGTTCTTC
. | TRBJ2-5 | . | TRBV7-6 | CASTFSRAAQETQYF | TGTGCCAGCACCTTCTCCCGGGCCGCTCAAGAGACCCAGTACTTC
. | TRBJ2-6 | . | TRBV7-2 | CATRRPSGANVLTF | TGTGCCACCCGACGTCCCTCTGGGGCCAACGTCCTGACTTTC
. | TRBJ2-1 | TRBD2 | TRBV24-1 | CATSRTRSLNEQFF | TGTGCCACCAGCAGGACTAGAAGCTTGAATGAGCAGTTCTTC
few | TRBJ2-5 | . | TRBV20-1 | CSARDKGRSGGTQYF | TGCAGTGCTAGAGATAAGGGGAGGTCCGGGGGGACCCAGTACTTC
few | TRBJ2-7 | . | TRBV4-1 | CASSQGSEQYF | TGCGCCAGCAGCCAAGGTAGCGAGCAGTACTTC
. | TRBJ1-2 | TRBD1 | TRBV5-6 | CASSRTGGGYTF | TGTGCCAGCAGCAGGACAGGGGGTGGCTACACCTTC
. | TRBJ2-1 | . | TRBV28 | CASSLAWSSYNEQFF | TGTGCCAGCAGTCTAGCCTGGAGCTCCTACAATGAGCAGTTCTTC
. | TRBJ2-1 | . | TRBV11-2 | CASSLVRTGYNEQFF | TGTGCCAGCAGCTTAGTTAGGACGGGATACAATGAGCAGTTCTTC
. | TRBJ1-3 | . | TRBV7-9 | CASSLDLWGGNTIYF | TGTGCCAGCAGCTTAGACTTGTGGGGTGGAAACACCATATATTTT
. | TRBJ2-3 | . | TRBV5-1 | CASSLEPRGTSGADTQYF | TGCGCCAGCAGCTTGGAACCCCGGGGGACCTCAGGAGCAGATACGCAGTATTTT
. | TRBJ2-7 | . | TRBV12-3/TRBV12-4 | CASRRLAHEQYF | TGTGCCAGCCGCCGACTCGCCCACGAGCAGTACTTC
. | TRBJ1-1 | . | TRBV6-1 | CASSEALGTEAFF | TGTGCCAGCAGTGAAGCACTGGGGACTGAAGCTTTCTTT
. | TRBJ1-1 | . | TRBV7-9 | CASSLAGSGNTEAFF | TGTGCCAGCAGCTTAGCGGGGTCAGGGAACACTGAAGCTTTCTTT
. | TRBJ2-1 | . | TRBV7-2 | CASSLKLQFF | TGTGCCAGCAGCCTAAAGCTGCAGTTCTTC
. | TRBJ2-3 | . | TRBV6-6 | CASSQGAASTDTQYF | TGTGCCAGCAGTCAAGGAGCGGCTAGCACAGATACGCAGTATTTT
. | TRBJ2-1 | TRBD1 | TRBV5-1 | CASSLPGQIYNEQFF | TGCGCCAGCAGCTTACCGGGACAGATCTACAATGAGCAGTTCTTC
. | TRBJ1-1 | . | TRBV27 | CASYFNGEAFF | TGTGCCAGCTATTTTAACGGTGAAGCTTTCTTT
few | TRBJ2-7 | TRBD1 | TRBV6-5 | CASSLHRGPYEQYF | TGTGCCAGCAGTTTACACAGGGGTCCCTACGAGCAGTACTTC
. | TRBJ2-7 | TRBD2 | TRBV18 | CASSPPGTSGRLEQYF | TGTGCCAGCTCACCCCCCGGGACTAGCGGGCGCCTCGAGCAGTACTTC
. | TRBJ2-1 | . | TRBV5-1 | CASSLRGARRNEQFF | TGCGCCAGCAGCTTACGGGGCGCCCGGAGGAATGAGCAGTTCTTC
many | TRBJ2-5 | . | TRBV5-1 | CASRFQETQYF | TGCGCCAGCAGGTTCCAAGAGACCCAGTACTTC
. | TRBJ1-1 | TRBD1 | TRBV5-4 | CASSTLDRMGTEAFF | TGTGCCAGCAGCACACTGGACAGGATGGGGACTGAAGCTTTCTTT
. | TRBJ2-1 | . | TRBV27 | CATKGGGPYNEQFF | TGTGCCACCAAAGGGGGGGGCCCTTACAATGAGCAGTTCTTC
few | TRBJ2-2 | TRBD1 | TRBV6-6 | CAIRGTANTGELFF | TGTGCCATCAGGGGGACAGCGAATACCGGGGAGCTGTTTTTT
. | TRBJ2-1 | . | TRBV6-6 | CASSSSGSYNEQFF | TGTGCCAGCAGCTCATCAGGGTCCTACAATGAGCAGTTCTTC
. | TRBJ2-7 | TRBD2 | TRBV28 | CASRGTTKYEQYF | TGTGCCAGCCGAGGGACTACAAAATACGAGCAGTACTTC
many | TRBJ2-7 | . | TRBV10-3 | CAISERDEQYF | TGTGCCATCAGTGAAAGGGACGAGCAGTACTTC
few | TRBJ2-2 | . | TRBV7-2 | CASSPLGDGELFF | TGTGCCAGCAGCCCCCTTGGTGACGGGGAGCTGTTTTTT
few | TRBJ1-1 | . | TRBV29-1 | CSVDEQGMNTEAFF | TGCAGCGTTGATGAACAGGGTATGAACACTGAAGCTTTCTTT
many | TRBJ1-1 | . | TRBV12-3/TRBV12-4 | CASRHDRAQGSVWTEAFF | TGTGCCAGCAGACATGATCGGGCCCAGGGGAGTGTTTGGACTGAAGCTTTCTTT
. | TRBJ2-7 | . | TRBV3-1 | CASSQGFGGEQYF | TGTGCCAGCAGCCAAGGGTTCGGGGGCGAGCAGTACTTC
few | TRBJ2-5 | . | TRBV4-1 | CASSQDLTGQETQYF | TGCGCCAGCAGCCAAGATCTAACAGGGCAAGAGACCCAGTACTTC
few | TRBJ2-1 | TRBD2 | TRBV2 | CASSENMGLAGYNEQFF | TGTGCCAGCAGTGAAAATATGGGACTAGCGGGGTACAATGAGCAGTTCTTC